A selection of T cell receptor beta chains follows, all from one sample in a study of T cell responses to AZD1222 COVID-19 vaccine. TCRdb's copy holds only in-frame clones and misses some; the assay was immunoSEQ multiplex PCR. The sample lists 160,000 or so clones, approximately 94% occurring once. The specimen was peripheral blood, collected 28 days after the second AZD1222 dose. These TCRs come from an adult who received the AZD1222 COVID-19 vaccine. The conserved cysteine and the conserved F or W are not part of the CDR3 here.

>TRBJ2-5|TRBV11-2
ASSFDHFRTAETQY
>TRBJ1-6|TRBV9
ASSPGQYSPLH
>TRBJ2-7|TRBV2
ASSLKGKDYEQY
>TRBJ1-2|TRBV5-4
ASSHRPGQGAGYGYT
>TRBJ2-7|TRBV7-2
ASSLAASGVSYEQY
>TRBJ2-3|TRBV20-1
SASGGDRLAPTDTQY
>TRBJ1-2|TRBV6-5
ASSRLFGGYT
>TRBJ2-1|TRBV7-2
ASSLLPGLNNEQF
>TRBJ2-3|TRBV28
ASSPRTDTQY
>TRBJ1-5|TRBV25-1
ASSEGTTNQPQH
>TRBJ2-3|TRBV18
ASSRARQVVTDTQY
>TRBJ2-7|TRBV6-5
ASLGAGSYEQY
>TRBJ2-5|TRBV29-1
SVDWGQETQY
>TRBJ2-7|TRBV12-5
ASGSPGDRGRGEQY
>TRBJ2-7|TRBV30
AWRGRFYEQY
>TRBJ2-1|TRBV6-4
ASSLTGYNEQF
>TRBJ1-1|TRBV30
AWIATKAF
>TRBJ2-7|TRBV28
ASSSTSYEQY
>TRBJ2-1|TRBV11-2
ASSISNSWLDEQF
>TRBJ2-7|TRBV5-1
ASSFGTSGPLYEQY
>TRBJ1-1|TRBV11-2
ASRAAGPRGTEAF
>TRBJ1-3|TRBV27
ASSLWVLSARLGNTIY
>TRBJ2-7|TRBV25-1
ASSEYWATGDYEQY
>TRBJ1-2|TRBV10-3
AISESNDNPYGGYT
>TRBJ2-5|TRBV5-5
ASSSYQGFGETQY
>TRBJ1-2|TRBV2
ASRGEGQGYGYT
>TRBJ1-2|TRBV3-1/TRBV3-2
ASSRSSGANYGYT
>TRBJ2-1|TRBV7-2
ASSPAGGSVQSSYNEQF
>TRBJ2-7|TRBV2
ASRTGTGSYEQY
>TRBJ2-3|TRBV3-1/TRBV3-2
ASSQDTDTQY
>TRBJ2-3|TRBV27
ASSARGGRDTQY
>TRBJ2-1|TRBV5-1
ASSFRDSKRGEQF
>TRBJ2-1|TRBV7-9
ASSFGYDNEQF
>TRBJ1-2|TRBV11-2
ASSLGFEARGYT
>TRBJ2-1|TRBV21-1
ASSKGGLAGKGTYNEQF
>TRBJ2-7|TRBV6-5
ASSSQGVPYEQY
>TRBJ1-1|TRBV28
ASSLSYLNTEAF
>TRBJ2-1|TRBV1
TSSQDKEAGQSSYNEQF
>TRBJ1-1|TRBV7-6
ASSPEVGTEAF
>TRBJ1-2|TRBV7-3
ASSLGSGPDGYT
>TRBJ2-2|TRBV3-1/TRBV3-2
ASSRAGTNTGELF
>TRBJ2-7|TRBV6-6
ASSALTSGTAYEQY
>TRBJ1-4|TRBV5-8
ASHLDARGEKLF
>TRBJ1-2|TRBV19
ASSIGERQGGYT
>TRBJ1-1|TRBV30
AWSATGSNTEAF
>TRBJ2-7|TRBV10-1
APYEQY
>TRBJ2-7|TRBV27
ASSWGSSYEQY
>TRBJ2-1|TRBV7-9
ASSLPSGGGNEQF
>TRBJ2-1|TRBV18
ASSPLAGESYNEQF
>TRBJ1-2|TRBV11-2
ASRGNRQLNYGYT
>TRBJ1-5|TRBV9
ASSPGGGGNQPQH
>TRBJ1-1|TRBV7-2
ASSLGGAGRSTEAF
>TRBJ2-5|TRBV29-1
SVDRASQETQY
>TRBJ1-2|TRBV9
ASSVGGDGGYT
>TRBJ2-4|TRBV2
ASARGSGFHLAKNIQY